A single sample gave rise to the 10 T cell receptor beta chains below, sequenced in a study of CD8 T cells in ankylosing spondylitis. Notes on the study in general: Within ankylosing spondylitis blood, a TCR beta motif made up of seven or eight highly homologous variants appeared to be characteristic.

No antigens are known for them. TCRdb re-derived calls from the 5' RACE reads in MiXCR, one entry per CDR3 protein. The sample has roughly 700,000 distinct CDR3 sequences; 15% to 20% are singletons. Material: blood, either unsorted or a sorted T cell fraction (not recorded which). Receptors were obtained from a male donor with ankylosing spondylitis.

This chain links TRBV12-3 or TRBV12-4 with TRBJ1-5; possible D gene TRBD1, 5 bases. The CDR3 covers 15 residues. V lost 6 bases, J lost 0 bases, and 12 bases lay in between. CDR3 nucleotide sequence: TGTGCCAGCAGCTGGGGGGGTCCTAGCAATCAGCCCCAGCATTTT. This translates into CASSWGGPSNQPQHF.

The rearrangement uses TRBV12-3 or TRBV12-4 and TRBJ2-2, with 8 bases that match TRBD2. The CDR3 contains 16 residues. The V and J ends lost 8 bases and 3 bases, in that order; junction bases with no gene match: 11. In nucleotides, the CDR3 is TGTGCCAGCCGATCCCCGAGCGGGGGAGACACCGGGGAGCTGTTTTTT. It specifies CASRSPSGGDTGELFF.

V and J are TRBV6-1 and TRBJ2-7; 7 positions agree with TRBD1. V lost 5 bases, J lost 7 bases, and 11 bases stayed unmatched. The germline gives CDR1 MNHNS, CDR2 SASEGT. The CDR3 loop spans 14 amino acids. DNA for the CDR3: TGTGCCAGCAGTCAAACCACAGGGGTCGGGGAGCAGTACTTC. Translated, it gives CASSQTTGVGEQYF.

CDR3 nucleotides: TGCAGTCCCCTCCCAGACCTGAACACTGAAGCTTTCTTT. Translation: CSPLPDLNTEAFF. The chain has TRBV20-1 and TRBJ1-1; D not certain. Germline loops: CDR1 DFQATT, CDR2 SNEGSKA (reference sequence). V gave up 8 bases and J gave up 0 bases, with 13 bases separating them. The CDR3 sequence is 13 residues long.

This clonotype was found a few times. The V call is TRBV5-5, the J call TRBJ1-1, with no clear D. The ends were cut back, 0 bases at V and 1 base at J, with 10 bases in the middle. CDR1 SGHKS and CDR2 YYEKEE come from the germline V gene (reference sequence). The CDR3 sequence is 15 residues long. The CDR3 DNA sequence: TGTGCCAGCAGCTTGGACCGTCCAGGGAACACTGAAGCTTTCTTT. Translation: CASSLDRPGNTEAFF.

The chain carries TRBV6-2 or TRBV6-3 and TRBJ2-1; D remains unclear. The germline V gene encodes CDR1 MNHEY and CDR2 SVGEGT. V was pared by 4 bases and J by 0 bases, with 16 bases between. The length of the CDR3 is 17 residues. The CDR3 region is CASSSGRLPSSYNEQFF. CDR3 in DNA: TGTGCCAGCAGTTCAGGACGGCTGCCTAGCTCCTACAATGAGCAGTTCTTC.

This clonotype was counted at least ten times. The genes are TRBV12-3 or TRBV12-4 and TRBJ1-1; D not resolved. The CDR3 extends over 13 amino acids. Trimming cost V 7 bases and J 6 bases, with 15 bases left between them. The CDR3 DNA reads TGTGCCAGCAAGGTGGGCCAAGGCCCTGAAGCTTTCTTT. Protein product: CASKVGQGPEAFF.

The chain has TRBV21-1 and TRBJ1-1; the D call of TRBD1 is as the table states it, not checked on the DNA. TRBV21-1 is reported as a pseudogene. There are 14 residues in the CDR3. CDR3 loop: CASSPPGGKTEAFF. CDR3 DNA sequence: TGTGCCAGCAGCCCCCCTGGAGGCAAAACTGAAGCTTTCTTT.

This clonotype was observed a handful of times. The chain uses TRBV7-9 and TRBJ2-1; 9 positions agree with TRBD1. Germline CDR1 SEHNR, CDR2 FQNEAQ (reference sequence). V lost 6 bases, J lost 10 bases, and 10 bases stayed unmatched. The length of the CDR3 is 14 residues. CDR3 sequence reads: CASSEQGAGGEQFF. CDR3 bases: TGTGCCAGCAGTGAACAGGGGGCTGGGGGCGAGCAGTTCTTC.

The chain has TRBV11-3 and TRBJ1-6; D is possibly TRBD1 (5 bases). Germline CDR1 is SGHNT and CDR2 is YENEEA. The V and J ends lost 2 bases and 9 bases respectively, with 14 bases between them. This CDR3 is 15 amino acids long. CDR3 residues: CASSLFWAGTSPLHF. CDR3 bases: TGTGCCAGCAGCTTATTTTGGGCAGGGACTTCACCCCTCCACTTT.